The rows below give T cell receptor beta chains drawn from one sample of a study of T cells in Graves' hyperthyroidism and ophthalmopathy. TCRdb used MiXCR to reprocess the multiplex PCR reads, holding one entry per CDR3 protein. The sample lists fewer than 900,000 distinct CDR3 sequences; about 15% were seen once. The specimen was blood. The receptors derive from a man younger than 35 with Graves' hyperthyroidism. Both conserved end residues are part of each CDR3. D genes are given only for firm matches. Expanded clones are given a class, and other clones once, few, many or no size at all.

V gene,D gene,clone size,J gene,CDR3 protein,CDR3 DNA
TRBV25-1,-,few,TRBJ2-1,CASGRDSPSSYNEQFF,TGTGCCAGCGGACGTGACTCACCCAGCTCCTACAATGAGCAGTTCTTC
TRBV7-8,-,-,TRBJ2-1,CASSSWYNEQFF,TGTGCCAGCAGCTCCTGGTACAATGAGCAGTTCTTC
TRBV30,TRBD1,-,TRBJ2-2,CAWTRGQTNTGELFF,TGTGCCTGGACCCGGGGACAGACGAACACCGGGGAGCTGTTTTTT
TRBV7-3,-,many,TRBJ2-3,CASSLGTSDTQYF,TGTGCCAGCAGCCTCGGGACCTCAGATACGCAGTATTTT
TRBV20-1,TRBD1,-,TRBJ1-1,CSARRTGERQAFF,TGCAGTGCTAGACGGACAGGTGAACGTCAAGCTTTCTTT
TRBV2,TRBD1,few,TRBJ2-1,CASSVDRGLYNEQFF,TGTGCCAGCAGTGTCGACAGGGGACTTTACAATGAGCAGTTCTTC
TRBV5-4,TRBD2,few,TRBJ2-1,CASNWGGNEQFF,TGTGCCAGCAACTGGGGGGGCAATGAGCAGTTCTTC
TRBV5-1,-,many,TRBJ2-2,CASSLQGAGELFF,TGCGCCAGCAGCTTGCAGGGAGCCGGGGAGCTGTTTTTT
TRBV6-5,-,-,TRBJ2-7,CASSYTGSYEQYF,TGTGCCAGCAGTTACACAGGGAGCTACGAGCAGTACTTC
TRBV28,TRBD2,-,TRBJ2-1,CASSPMALAGRHEQFF,TGTGCCAGCAGTCCGATGGCTCTAGCGGGAAGGCATGAGCAGTTCTTC
TRBV28,TRBD1,many,TRBJ1-6,CASKGTGGRSPLHF,TGTGCCAGCAAAGGGACAGGGGGCCGTTCACCCCTCCACTTT
TRBV29-1,-,few,TRBJ2-5,CSVERSGGQEAQYF,TGCAGCGTTGAAAGAAGCGGTGGCCAAGAGGCCCAGTACTTC
TRBV24-1,-,many,TRBJ2-7,CATSEGTYEQYF,TGTGCCACCAGTGAGGGGACCTACGAGCAGTACTTC
TRBV20-1,TRBD2,few,TRBJ2-3,CSAPGLAGASDTQYF,TGCAGTGCTCCGGGACTAGCGGGAGCGTCAGATACGCAGTATTTT
TRBV5-1,TRBD1,-,TRBJ2-7,CASSAGTGYDEQYF,TGCGCCAGCAGCGCCGGGACAGGGTACGACGAGCAGTACTTC
TRBV28,-,-,TRBJ1-6,CASNEGNSPLHF,TGTGCCAGCAATGAGGGGAATTCACCCCTCCACTTT
TRBV20-1,-,few,TRBJ2-7,CSASPRDYEQYF,TGCAGTGCTAGTCCCAGGGACTACGAGCAGTACTTC
TRBV28,-,many,TRBJ2-5,CASSPPSWEKVWGTETQYF,TGTGCCAGCAGTCCTCCCTCTTGGGAGAAGGTCTGGGGCACAGAGACCCAGTACTTC
TRBV5-1,-,-,TRBJ1-2,CASSLEPGTYGYTF,TGCGCCAGCAGCTTGGAACCAGGGACCTATGGCTACACCTTC
TRBV14,-,-,TRBJ1-6,CASSPRGLNSPLHF,TGTGCCAGCAGCCCGCGGGGCCTTAATTCACCCCTCCACTTT
TRBV5-4,TRBD2,-,TRBJ2-1,CASNRPGLANNEQFF,TGTGCCAGCAACAGACCGGGACTAGCGAACAATGAGCAGTTCTTC
TRBV7-9,TRBD2,-,TRBJ2-7,CASSISGRSQEQYF,TGTGCCAGCAGCATTAGCGGGAGGTCACAGGAGCAGTACTTC
TRBV14,-,many,TRBJ1-5,CASSQDQPQHF,TGTGCCAGCAGCCAAGATCAGCCCCAGCATTTT
TRBV2,-,many,TRBJ1-6,CASSALLGSPLHF,TGTGCCAGCAGTGCGCTACTAGGGTCACCCCTCCACTTT
TRBV6-1,-,many,TRBJ2-1,CASGEVTRAGEQFF,TGTGCCAGCGGGGAGGTGACTCGGGCGGGTGAGCAGTTCTTC
TRBV7-9,TRBD1,few,TRBJ2-3,CASSLAGTGTDTQYF,TGTGCCAGCAGCTTAGCGGGGACAGGCACAGATACGCAGTATTTT
TRBV6-5,-,few,TRBJ1-2,CASSYVRATNYGYTF,TGTGCCAGCAGTTACGTGCGGGCCACAAACTATGGCTACACCTTC
TRBV9,-,-,TRBJ2-3,CASSGGPPMSVVDTQYF,TGTGCCAGCAGCGGAGGACCGCCGATGTCTGTTGTGGATACGCAGTATTTT
TRBV6-5,-,few,TRBJ1-1,CASSYRHGWNTEAFF,TGTGCCAGCAGTTACCGACACGGATGGAACACTGAAGCTTTCTTT
TRBV25-1,-,-,TRBJ1-3,CASSGEGRGLSGNTIYF,TGTGCCAGCAGTGGAGAAGGACGGGGACTCTCTGGAAACACCATATATTTT
TRBV7-2,-,-,TRBJ2-2,CASSPRGSANTGELFF,TGTGCCAGCAGCCCCCGAGGTAGCGCAAACACCGGGGAGCTGTTTTTT
TRBV12-3/TRBV12-4,-,many,TRBJ1-5,CASSGQINQPQHF,TGTGCCAGCAGTGGACAGATCAATCAGCCCCAGCATTTT
TRBV28,TRBD2,few,TRBJ2-3,CATEAGGATDTQYF,TGTGCCACCGAGGCGGGAGGGGCAACAGATACGCAGTATTTT
TRBV6-2/TRBV6-3,-,-,TRBJ2-1,CASSYSPDEQFF,TGTGCCAGCAGTTACTCCCCGGATGAGCAGTTCTTC
TRBV7-2,-,-,TRBJ2-1,CASSQEGVSYNEQFF,TGTGCCAGCAGCCAAGAAGGGGTCTCCTACAATGAGCAGTTCTTC
TRBV19,-,few,TRBJ1-1,CASMTGNTEAFF,TGTGCCAGTATGACAGGGAACACTGAAGCTTTCTTT
TRBV29-1,-,-,TRBJ2-7,CSVGGATYEQYF,TGCAGCGTTGGTGGGGCAACCTACGAGCAGTACTTC
TRBV7-9,TRBD1,many,TRBJ2-1,CASSRPGTGGGTYNEQFF,TGTGCCAGCAGCCGTCCCGGGACAGGGGGAGGGACCTACAATGAGCAGTTCTTC
TRBV12-3/TRBV12-4,-,many,TRBJ2-7,CASSLEVFEQYF,TGTGCCAGCAGTTTAGAGGTCTTCGAGCAGTACTTC
TRBV7-9,TRBD1,-,TRBJ2-1,CASSVGQGNEQFF,TGTGCCAGCAGCGTGGGACAGGGCAATGAGCAGTTCTTC
TRBV11-3,TRBD1,many,TRBJ2-1,CASSLGYRGGEQFF,TGTGCCAGCAGCTTAGGGTACAGGGGTGGTGAGCAGTTCTTC
TRBV6-1,-,many,TRBJ2-7,CASRSGTRGEQYF,TGTGCCAGCAGGTCCGGGACACGAGGCGAGCAGTACTTC
TRBV20-1,-,-,TRBJ1-6,CSARDNEAGRSPLHF,TGCAGTGCTAGAGATAATGAGGCAGGACGTTCACCCCTCCACTTT
TRBV4-1,TRBD2,-,TRBJ2-3,CASSQGLAGGKDTQYF,TGCGCCAGCAGCCAAGGACTAGCGGGAGGTAAAGATACGCAGTATTTT
TRBV25-1,-,-,TRBJ2-3,CASSPAEVDTQYF,TGTGCCAGCAGTCCGGCGGAGGTAGATACGCAGTATTTT
TRBV6-1,TRBD1,many,TRBJ2-7,CASTDNVAGGAGEQYF,TGTGCCAGCACAGACAACGTGGCAGGGGGCGCGGGCGAGCAGTACTTC
TRBV28,-,many,TRBJ1-1,CASKPYTGLATEAFF,TGTGCCAGTAAACCATATACAGGGTTGGCGACTGAAGCTTTCTTT
TRBV3-1,-,many,TRBJ2-7,CASSQVQGAEQYF,TGTGCCAGCAGCCAAGTACAGGGAGCCGAGCAGTACTTC
TRBV7-3,TRBD1,-,TRBJ2-1,CASSPRQGIEQFF,TGTGCCAGCAGCCCACGACAGGGAATTGAGCAGTTCTTC